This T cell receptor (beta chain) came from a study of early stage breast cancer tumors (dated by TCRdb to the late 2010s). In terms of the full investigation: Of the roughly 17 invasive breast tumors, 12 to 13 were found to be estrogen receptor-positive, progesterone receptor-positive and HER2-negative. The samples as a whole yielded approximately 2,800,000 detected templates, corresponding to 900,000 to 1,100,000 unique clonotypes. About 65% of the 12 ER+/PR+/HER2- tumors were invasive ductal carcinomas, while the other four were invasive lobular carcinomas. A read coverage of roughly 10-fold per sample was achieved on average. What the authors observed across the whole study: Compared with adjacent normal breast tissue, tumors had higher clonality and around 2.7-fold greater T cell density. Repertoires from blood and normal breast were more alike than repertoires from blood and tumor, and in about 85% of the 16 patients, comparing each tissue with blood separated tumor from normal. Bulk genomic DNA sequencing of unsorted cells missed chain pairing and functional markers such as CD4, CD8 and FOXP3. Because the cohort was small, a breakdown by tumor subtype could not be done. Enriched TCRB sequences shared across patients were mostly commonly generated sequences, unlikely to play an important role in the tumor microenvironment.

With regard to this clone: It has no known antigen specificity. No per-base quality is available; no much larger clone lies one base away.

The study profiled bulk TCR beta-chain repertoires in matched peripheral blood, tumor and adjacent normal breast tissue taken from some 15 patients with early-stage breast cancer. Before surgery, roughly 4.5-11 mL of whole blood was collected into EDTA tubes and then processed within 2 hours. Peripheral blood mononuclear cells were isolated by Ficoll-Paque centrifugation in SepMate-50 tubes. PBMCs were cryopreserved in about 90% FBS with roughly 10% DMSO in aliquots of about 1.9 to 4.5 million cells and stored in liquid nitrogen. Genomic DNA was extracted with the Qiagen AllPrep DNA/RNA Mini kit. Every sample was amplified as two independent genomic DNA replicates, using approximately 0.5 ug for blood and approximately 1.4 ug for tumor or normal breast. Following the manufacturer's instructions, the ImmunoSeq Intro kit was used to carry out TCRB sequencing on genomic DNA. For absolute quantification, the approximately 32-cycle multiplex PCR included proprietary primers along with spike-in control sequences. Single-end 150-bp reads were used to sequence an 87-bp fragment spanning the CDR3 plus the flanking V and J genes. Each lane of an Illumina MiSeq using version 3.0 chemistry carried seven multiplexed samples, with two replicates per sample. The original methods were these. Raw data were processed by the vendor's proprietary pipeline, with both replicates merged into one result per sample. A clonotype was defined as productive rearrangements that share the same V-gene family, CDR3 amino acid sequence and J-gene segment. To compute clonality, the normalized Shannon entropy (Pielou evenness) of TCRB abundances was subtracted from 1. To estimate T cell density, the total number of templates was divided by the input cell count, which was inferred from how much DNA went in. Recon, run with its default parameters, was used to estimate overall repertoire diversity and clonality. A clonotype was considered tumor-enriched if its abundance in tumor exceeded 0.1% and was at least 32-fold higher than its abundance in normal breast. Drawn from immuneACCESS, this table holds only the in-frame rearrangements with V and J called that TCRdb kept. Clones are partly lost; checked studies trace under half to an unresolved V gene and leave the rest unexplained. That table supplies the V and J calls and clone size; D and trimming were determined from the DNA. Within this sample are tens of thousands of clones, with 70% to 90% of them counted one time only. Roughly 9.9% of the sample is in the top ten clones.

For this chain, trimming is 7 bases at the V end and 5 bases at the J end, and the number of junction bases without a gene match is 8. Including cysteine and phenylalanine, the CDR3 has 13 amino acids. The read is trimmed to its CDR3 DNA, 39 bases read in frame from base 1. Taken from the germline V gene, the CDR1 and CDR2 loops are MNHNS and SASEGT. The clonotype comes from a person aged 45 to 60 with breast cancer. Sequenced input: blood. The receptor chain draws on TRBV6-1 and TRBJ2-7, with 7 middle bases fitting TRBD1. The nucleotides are TGTGCCAGCAACGGAGACAGGGTAAACGAGCAGTACTTC. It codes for CASNGDRVNEQYF.